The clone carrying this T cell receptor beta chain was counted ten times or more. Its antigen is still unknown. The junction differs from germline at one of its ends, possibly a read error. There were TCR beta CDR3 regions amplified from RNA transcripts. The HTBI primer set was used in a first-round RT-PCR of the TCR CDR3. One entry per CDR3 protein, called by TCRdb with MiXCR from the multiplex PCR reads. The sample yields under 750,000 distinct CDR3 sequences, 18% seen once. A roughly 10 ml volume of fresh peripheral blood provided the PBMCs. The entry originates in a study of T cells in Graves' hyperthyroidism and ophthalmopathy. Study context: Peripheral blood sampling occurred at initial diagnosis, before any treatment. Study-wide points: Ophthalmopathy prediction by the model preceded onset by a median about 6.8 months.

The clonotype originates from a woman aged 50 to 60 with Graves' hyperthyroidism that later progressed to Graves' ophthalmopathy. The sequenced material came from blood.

CDR3 nucleotide sequence: TGTGCCAGCAGCTTAGTAGGGTATGGCTACACCTTC. This encodes CASSLVGYGYTF. This chain links TRBV5-1 with TRBJ1-2; D gene unclear. This CDR3 has 12 amino acids. Per the germline V gene, CDR1 is SGHRS and CDR2 is YFSETQ.